This record covers a single T cell receptor beta chain. The target antigen is unknown. Naive CD8 isolation took CD45RO-negative cells positively selected for CCR7 and excluded terminally differentiated effector memory CD45RA+ cells. The protocol was immunoSEQ multiplex PCR, while the TCRdb copy is restricted to in-frame clones and leaves out a portion. The sample includes around 1.9 million clones, 85% to 95% seen only once; the top ten take under 2%. Germline V gene lookup returns CDR1 LNHNV and CDR2 YYDKDF (reference sequence). The CDR3 spans 13 residues. Trimming removed 7 bases from V and 1 base from J, with 10 bases in between. The sample comes from a study of shared clonotypes between healthy human individuals. About the research overall: Per donor, three plates held CD4 naive cells, three held CD4 memory, two held CD8 naive and one held CD8 memory.

Study observations and caveats: Clonotype sharing across four donors was observed for around 5% of naive CD4 clonotypes. Estimated clonotype richness was generally higher in naive than memory subsets.

The chain carries TRBV15 and TRBJ1-1, with TRBD1 as a possible D gene (6 bases). Sequenced: naive CD8+ T cells from PBMCs. The receptor comes from a man between 18 and 29 years old in good health. Some clones in this sample may be carry-over from other donors' samples. The CDR3 sequence: CATTRGANTEAFF. The CDR3, as DNA: TGTGCCACCACAAGGGGGGCGAACACTGAAGCTTTCTTT.